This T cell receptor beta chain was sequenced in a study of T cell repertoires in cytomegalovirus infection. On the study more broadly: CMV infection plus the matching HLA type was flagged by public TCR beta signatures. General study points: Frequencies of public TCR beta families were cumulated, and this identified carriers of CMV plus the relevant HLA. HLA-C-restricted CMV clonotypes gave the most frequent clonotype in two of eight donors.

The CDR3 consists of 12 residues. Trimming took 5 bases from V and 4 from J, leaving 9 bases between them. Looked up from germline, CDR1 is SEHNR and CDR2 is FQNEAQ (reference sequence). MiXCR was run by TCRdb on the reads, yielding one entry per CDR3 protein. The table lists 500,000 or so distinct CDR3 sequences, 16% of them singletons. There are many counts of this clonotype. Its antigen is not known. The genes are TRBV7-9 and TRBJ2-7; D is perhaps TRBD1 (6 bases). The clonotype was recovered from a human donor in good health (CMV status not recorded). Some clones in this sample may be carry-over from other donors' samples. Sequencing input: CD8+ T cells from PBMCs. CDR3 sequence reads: CASSAGEYEQYF. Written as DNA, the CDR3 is TGTGCCAGCAGCGCAGGGGAATACGAGCAGTACTTC.